This is a list of T cell receptor beta chains from one sample in a study of molecular identifiers for immune sequencing clone quantification. TCRdb ran MiXCR on the PCR reads and lists one entry per CDR3 protein. The sample yields around 40,000 distinct CDR3 sequences, about 19% seen once. The sample taken for sequencing was naive CD8+ T cells from blood, with Jurkat cell RNA spiked in. Receptor source: a human donor in good health. Some libraries in this study had Jurkat cell RNA spiked in. The CDR3 runs from the conserved cysteine through the conserved F or W. The D gene is left open where the match is weak. Clone size is stated in some rows and not others, as once, few, many or a class when expanded.

j_gene: TRBJ1-1
abundance: many
v_gene: TRBV11-2
d_gene: -
CDR3aa: CASSLTGGRHTEAFF
CDR3nt: TGTGCCAGCAGCTTAACGGGGGGGCGGCACACTGAAGCTTTCTTT

j_gene: TRBJ1-1
abundance: once
v_gene: TRBV29-1
d_gene: -
CDR3aa: CSASPGNTEAFF
CDR3nt: TGCAGCGCGTCACCAGGGAACACTGAAGCTTTCTTT

j_gene: TRBJ2-1
abundance: many
v_gene: TRBV9
d_gene: -
CDR3aa: CASTAPAHNEQFF
CDR3nt: TGTGCCAGCACCGCCCCGGCCCACAATGAGCAGTTCTTC

j_gene: TRBJ1-1
abundance: many
v_gene: TRBV9
d_gene: -
CDR3aa: CASSPDFLGNTEAFF
CDR3nt: TGTGCCAGCAGCCCTGATTTTTTAGGTAACACTGAAGCTTTCTTT

j_gene: TRBJ2-1
abundance: many
v_gene: TRBV4-3
d_gene: -
CDR3aa: CASSQDTPGYNEQFF
CDR3nt: TGCGCCAGCAGCCAAGATACACCGGGGTACAATGAGCAGTTCTTC

j_gene: TRBJ2-7
abundance: many
v_gene: TRBV11-2
d_gene: -
CDR3aa: CASSLGHGPLYEQYF
CDR3nt: TGTGCCAGCAGCTTAGGCCACGGACCCCTGTACGAGCAGTACTTC

j_gene: TRBJ2-3
abundance: many
v_gene: TRBV6-2/TRBV6-3
d_gene: -
CDR3aa: CASSYWAGNTDTQYF
CDR3nt: TGTGCCAGCAGTTACTGGGCGGGAAACACAGATACGCAGTATTTT

j_gene: TRBJ2-1
abundance: many
v_gene: TRBV29-1
d_gene: TRBD2
CDR3aa: CSVELPIVAGDGYEQFF
CDR3nt: TGCAGCGTTGAACTTCCCATAGTCGCGGGAGACGGCTATGAGCAGTTCTTC

j_gene: TRBJ1-1
abundance: many
v_gene: TRBV7-9
d_gene: -
CDR3aa: CASSYRPDTEAFF
CDR3nt: TGTGCCAGCAGCTACCGACCAGACACTGAAGCTTTCTTT

j_gene: TRBJ1-1
abundance: many
v_gene: TRBV10-3
d_gene: -
CDR3aa: CAISAGAPGGTEAFF
CDR3nt: TGTGCCATCAGTGCTGGGGCCCCAGGAGGCACTGAAGCTTTCTTT

j_gene: TRBJ1-5
abundance: once
v_gene: TRBV5-6
d_gene: -
CDR3aa: CASSLGAREGPTQHF
CDR3nt: TGTGCCAGCAGCTTGGGGGCCAGGGAGGGGCCGACCCAGCATTTT

j_gene: TRBJ2-7
abundance: -
v_gene: TRBV20-1
d_gene: TRBD2
CDR3aa: CSATRTSGGYEQYF
CDR3nt: TGCAGTGCTACTAGGACTAGCGGGGGGTACGAGCAGTACTTC

j_gene: TRBJ1-1
abundance: many
v_gene: TRBV4-1
d_gene: TRBD1
CDR3aa: CASSQDRWGAAFF
CDR3nt: TGCGCCAGCAGCCAGGACAGGTGGGGTGCGGCTTTCTTT

j_gene: TRBJ2-7
abundance: many
v_gene: TRBV4-1
d_gene: -
CDR3aa: CASSHAGTPFYEQYF
CDR3nt: TGCGCCAGCAGCCACGCCGGGACACCCTTCTACGAGCAGTACTTC

j_gene: TRBJ2-3
abundance: many
v_gene: TRBV30
d_gene: TRBD2
CDR3aa: CAWTRGGGVTDTQYF
CDR3nt: TGTGCCTGGACCCGCGGCGGGGGGGTCACAGATACGCAGTATTTT

j_gene: TRBJ2-6
abundance: many
v_gene: TRBV4-3
d_gene: TRBD1
CDR3aa: CASSPTGAGSGANVLTF
CDR3nt: TGCGCCAGCAGCCCAACAGGGGCCGGCTCTGGGGCCAACGTCCTGACTTTC

j_gene: TRBJ2-2
abundance: many
v_gene: TRBV28
d_gene: TRBD2
CDR3aa: CASSLVLAGDSGTGELFF
CDR3nt: TGTGCCAGCAGTTTAGTACTAGCGGGAGACTCGGGCACCGGGGAGCTGTTTTTT